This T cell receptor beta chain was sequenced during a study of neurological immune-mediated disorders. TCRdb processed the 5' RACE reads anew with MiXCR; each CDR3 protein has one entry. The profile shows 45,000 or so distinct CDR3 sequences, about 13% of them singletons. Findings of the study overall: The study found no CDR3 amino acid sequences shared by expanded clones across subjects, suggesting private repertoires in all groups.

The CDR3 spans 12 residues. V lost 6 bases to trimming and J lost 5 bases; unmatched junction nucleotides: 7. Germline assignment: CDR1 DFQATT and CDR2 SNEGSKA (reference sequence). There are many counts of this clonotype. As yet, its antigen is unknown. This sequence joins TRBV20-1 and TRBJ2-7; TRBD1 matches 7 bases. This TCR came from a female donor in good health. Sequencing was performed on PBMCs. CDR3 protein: CSASQGSNEQYF. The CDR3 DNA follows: TGCAGTGCCTCACAGGGGAGCAACGAGCAGTACTTC.